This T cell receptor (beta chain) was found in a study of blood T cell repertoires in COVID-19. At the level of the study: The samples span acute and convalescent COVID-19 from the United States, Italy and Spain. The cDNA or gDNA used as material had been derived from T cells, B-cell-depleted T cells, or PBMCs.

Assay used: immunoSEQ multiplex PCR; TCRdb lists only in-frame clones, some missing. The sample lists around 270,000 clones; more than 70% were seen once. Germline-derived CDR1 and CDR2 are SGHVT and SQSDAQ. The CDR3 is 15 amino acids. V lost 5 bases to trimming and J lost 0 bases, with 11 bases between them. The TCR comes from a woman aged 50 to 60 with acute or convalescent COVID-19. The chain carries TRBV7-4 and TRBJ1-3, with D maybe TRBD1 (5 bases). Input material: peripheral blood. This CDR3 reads CASSTGGVSGNTIYF. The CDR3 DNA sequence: TGTGCCAGCAGCACAGGAGGGGTCTCTGGAAACACCATATATTTT.